This entry lists 2 T cell receptor beta chains sequenced from one sample in a study of blood T cell repertoires in COVID-19. Data came from immunoSEQ multiplex PCR; TCRdb stores just in-frame clones and leaves some out. The profile shows about 190,000 clones, 80% to 85% of them singletons. The sample taken for sequencing was peripheral blood. Source of these receptors: a woman aged 40 to 50 with acute or convalescent COVID-19.

The chain links TRBV28 to TRBJ2-7; 10 bases line up with TRBD2. CDR3 length equals 15 residues. J gave up 7 bases and V 6 bases, and 12 bases lay outside the gene matches. Germline values: CDR1 MDHEN, CDR2 SYDVKM. CDR3 DNA sequence: TGTGCCAGCAGCCGTAGGACTAGCGGTATAGGGGAGCAGTACTTC. This encodes CASSRRTSGIGEQYF.

J is TRBJ2-2 and V is TRBV2; D unclear. V was clipped by 2 bases and J by 7 bases, with 8 bases between them. Germline lookup yields CDR1 SNHLY and CDR2 FYNNEI. This CDR3 contains 13 residues. The CDR3 nucleotides read TGTGCCAGCAGTGAATGGTTAGTCGGGGAGCTGTTTTTT. Amino acids: CASSEWLVGELFF.